These T cell receptor beta chains were read from a single sample in a study of CD8+ T cells in alopecia areata. Repertoires were generated with immunoSEQ multiplex PCR, while TCRdb's copy carries only in-frame clones and drops some. The repertoire holds 150,000 to 200,000 clones, with around 60% as singletons. Here the sequenced sample was CD4+ T cells sorted from blood, taken at week 24, from a patient treated with tofacitinib. Every receptor here comes from a human donor with alopecia areata. The CDR3 runs from the conserved cysteine through the conserved F or W. Fields, in order: CDR3 DNA, CDR3 protein, V gene, clone size, J gene, D gene. D genes are given only for firm matches. Size tells how often a clone was seen (once, few, many) or the class of an expanded clone, and some rows leave it out.

CDR3nt: TGTGCCAGTAACAGGGGGCCCGAACCCCAGCATTTT
CDR3aa: CASNRGPEPQHF
v_gene: TRBV6-1
abundance: .
j_gene: TRBJ1-5
d_gene: TRBD1

CDR3nt: TGTGCCAGCACCCCGTCGGGGACAGCGAACACCGGGGAGCTGTTTTTT
CDR3aa: CASTPSGTANTGELFF
v_gene: TRBV7-2
abundance: .
j_gene: TRBJ2-2
d_gene: TRBD1

CDR3nt: TGCAGCGTAAGGGCGACCAACCTACCGGGTCTCGGGGAGCTGTTTTTT
CDR3aa: CSVRATNLPGLGELFF
v_gene: TRBV29-1
abundance: .
j_gene: TRBJ2-2
d_gene: .

CDR3nt: TGTGCCAGCCGTACAGGGTTAGATTCACCCCTCCACTTT
CDR3aa: CASRTGLDSPLHF
v_gene: TRBV18
abundance: few
j_gene: TRBJ1-6
d_gene: .

CDR3nt: TGTGCCTGGATCCTGTCTGGGGCCAACGTCCTGACTTTC
CDR3aa: CAWILSGANVLTF
v_gene: TRBV30
abundance: .
j_gene: TRBJ2-6
d_gene: .

CDR3nt: TGTGCCTGGAGTCTTCAGGTAGGGACTGAAGCTTTCTTT
CDR3aa: CAWSLQVGTEAFF
v_gene: TRBV30
abundance: .
j_gene: TRBJ1-1
d_gene: .

CDR3nt: TGTGCCAGTAGTATAGAAGGCACAGATACGCAGTATTTT
CDR3aa: CASSIEGTDTQYF
v_gene: TRBV19
abundance: .
j_gene: TRBJ2-3
d_gene: .

CDR3nt: TGTGCCAGTAGTATGTCTTCGGGACAGGCATCCTACGAGCAGTACTTC
CDR3aa: CASSMSSGQASYEQYF
v_gene: TRBV19
abundance: .
j_gene: TRBJ2-7
d_gene: TRBD1

CDR3nt: TGTGCCTGGAGGGCCGGCGGGGGGCAGTTCTTC
CDR3aa: CAWRAGGGQFF
v_gene: TRBV30
abundance: .
j_gene: TRBJ2-1
d_gene: TRBD2

CDR3nt: TGTGCCAGCAGCTCACATAAAGTGGGTGTAACGCGAGCTTTCTTT
CDR3aa: CASSSHKVGVTRAFF
v_gene: TRBV13
abundance: .
j_gene: TRBJ1-1
d_gene: .

CDR3nt: TGTGCATGGATATTCAGGCTGAGCGCTGAAGCTTTCTTT
CDR3aa: CAWIFRLSAEAFF
v_gene: TRBV30
abundance: .
j_gene: TRBJ1-1
d_gene: .

CDR3nt: TGTGCCAGCAGTGACAGTTACAATCAGCCCCAGCATTTT
CDR3aa: CASSDSYNQPQHF
v_gene: TRBV6-1
abundance: few
j_gene: TRBJ1-5
d_gene: .

CDR3nt: TGTGCCAGCAGCTTAGTGGAAGGGGCGCGCGGCTACACCTTC
CDR3aa: CASSLVEGARGYTF
v_gene: TRBV7-9
abundance: .
j_gene: TRBJ1-2
d_gene: .

CDR3nt: TGTGCCAGCAGCCCAATCATCGTCACTGAAGCTTTCTTT
CDR3aa: CASSPIIVTEAFF
v_gene: TRBV28
abundance: few
j_gene: TRBJ1-1
d_gene: .

CDR3nt: TGTGCCAGCAGTTTATTGGGCAATCAGCCCCAGCATTTT
CDR3aa: CASSLLGNQPQHF
v_gene: TRBV27
abundance: few
j_gene: TRBJ1-5
d_gene: .

CDR3nt: TGTGCCAGCAGTGGGAGGGACGCTAGTTCCTACAATGAGCAGTTCTTC
CDR3aa: CASSGRDASSYNEQFF
v_gene: TRBV2
abundance: .
j_gene: TRBJ2-1
d_gene: .

CDR3nt: TGTGCCAGCAGCTCCGGGGCAAGAGAGACCCAGTACTTC
CDR3aa: CASSSGARETQYF
v_gene: TRBV7-2
abundance: .
j_gene: TRBJ2-5
d_gene: .

CDR3nt: TGTGCCAGCAGCCAAGATCCGGGGACAGGGCTTGGCTACACCTTC
CDR3aa: CASSQDPGTGLGYTF
v_gene: TRBV4-2
abundance: .
j_gene: TRBJ1-2
d_gene: TRBD1

CDR3nt: TGTGCCAGCAGTGGATCGGGAGGCTGGCAAGAGACCCAGTACTTC
CDR3aa: CASSGSGGWQETQYF
v_gene: TRBV2
abundance: .
j_gene: TRBJ2-5
d_gene: TRBD2

CDR3nt: TGCGCCAGCAGCTCAGGACGCGTGGGCGAGACCCAGTACTTC
CDR3aa: CASSSGRVGETQYF
v_gene: TRBV5-1
abundance: .
j_gene: TRBJ2-5
d_gene: .

CDR3nt: TGTGCCAGCAGGCGCGGGACAGGGGGCGCGAGAAATAACGAGCAGTACTTC
CDR3aa: CASRRGTGGARNNEQYF
v_gene: TRBV7-9
abundance: .
j_gene: TRBJ2-7
d_gene: TRBD1

CDR3nt: TGTGCCAGCAGGCCCGACGGGGACATTCAGTACTTC
CDR3aa: CASRPDGDIQYF
v_gene: TRBV2
abundance: .
j_gene: TRBJ2-4
d_gene: .

CDR3nt: TGCAGCGTGGCCAGCGTGAACACTGAAGCTTTCTTT
CDR3aa: CSVASVNTEAFF
v_gene: TRBV29-1
abundance: few
j_gene: TRBJ1-1
d_gene: .

CDR3nt: TGCGCCAGCAGCCAGCTAGGTCCAGATACGCAGTATTTT
CDR3aa: CASSQLGPDTQYF
v_gene: TRBV4-1
abundance: once
j_gene: TRBJ2-3
d_gene: .

CDR3nt: TGTGCCACCAGCAGCCCCGCCAGGGTTCGAGGTACGCAGTATTTT
CDR3aa: CATSSPARVRGTQYF
v_gene: TRBV15
abundance: .
j_gene: TRBJ2-3
d_gene: .

CDR3nt: TGCAGCGTTCTTTCGTCTAGCGGGGAGACCCAGTACTTC
CDR3aa: CSVLSSSGETQYF
v_gene: TRBV29-1
abundance: few
j_gene: TRBJ2-5
d_gene: TRBD2

CDR3nt: TGCAGCGTTGGTTCGGCCAGGGGGAACGAGCAGTACTTC
CDR3aa: CSVGSARGNEQYF
v_gene: TRBV29-1
abundance: .
j_gene: TRBJ2-7
d_gene: TRBD1

CDR3nt: TGCAGCGGGGTGGGCTATGAGACCCAGTACTTC
CDR3aa: CSGVGYETQYF
v_gene: TRBV29-1
abundance: few
j_gene: TRBJ2-5
d_gene: .

CDR3nt: TGTGCCAGCAGTTCCTCCAATTCACCCCTCCACTTT
CDR3aa: CASSSSNSPLHF
v_gene: TRBV27
abundance: .
j_gene: TRBJ1-6
d_gene: .

CDR3nt: TGCGCCAGCAGCTTGGCAAGCCGCGGGAATTCACCCCTCCACTTT
CDR3aa: CASSLASRGNSPLHF
v_gene: TRBV5-1
abundance: .
j_gene: TRBJ1-6
d_gene: .

CDR3nt: TGTGCCACCAGCAGAGATTATTCTGGGGCCAACGTCCTGACTTTC
CDR3aa: CATSRDYSGANVLTF
v_gene: TRBV15
abundance: .
j_gene: TRBJ2-6
d_gene: .

CDR3nt: TGTGCCACCTGGGACAGGGGAGTATACGAGCAGTACTTC
CDR3aa: CATWDRGVYEQYF
v_gene: TRBV10-3
abundance: .
j_gene: TRBJ2-7
d_gene: TRBD1

CDR3nt: TGTGCCAGTAGCCTCGGACAGGGGGCGGCCTACGAGCAGTACTTC
CDR3aa: CASSLGQGAAYEQYF
v_gene: TRBV19
abundance: medium-sized
j_gene: TRBJ2-7
d_gene: TRBD1

CDR3nt: TGCAGCGGGGGCAGGGGGAACACTGAAGCTTTCTTT
CDR3aa: CSGGRGNTEAFF
v_gene: TRBV29-1
abundance: .
j_gene: TRBJ1-1
d_gene: .

CDR3nt: TGCGCCAGCAGCTTTCAGGGGCCCACAACCCCCACCGGGGAGCTGTTTTTT
CDR3aa: CASSFQGPTTPTGELFF
v_gene: TRBV5-1
abundance: few
j_gene: TRBJ2-2
d_gene: .